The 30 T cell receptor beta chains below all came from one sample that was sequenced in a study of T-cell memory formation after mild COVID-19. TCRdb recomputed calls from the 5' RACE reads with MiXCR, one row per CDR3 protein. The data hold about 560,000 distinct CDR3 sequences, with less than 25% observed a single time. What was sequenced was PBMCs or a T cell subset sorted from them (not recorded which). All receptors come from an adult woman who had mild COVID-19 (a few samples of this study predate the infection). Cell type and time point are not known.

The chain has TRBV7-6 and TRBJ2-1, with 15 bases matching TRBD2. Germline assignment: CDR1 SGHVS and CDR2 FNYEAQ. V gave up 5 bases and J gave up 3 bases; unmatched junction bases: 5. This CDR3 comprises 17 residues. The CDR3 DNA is TGTGCCAGCAGCAGGACTAGCGGGAGGGCCTTCTACAATGAGCAGTTCTTC. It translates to CASSRTSGRAFYNEQFF.

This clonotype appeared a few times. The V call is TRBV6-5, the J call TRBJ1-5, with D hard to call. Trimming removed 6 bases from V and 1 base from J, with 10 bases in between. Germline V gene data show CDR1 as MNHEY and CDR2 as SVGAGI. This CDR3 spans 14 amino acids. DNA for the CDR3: TGTGCCAGCAGGCTTATCGGGAGCAATCAGCCCCAGCATTTT. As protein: CASRLIGSNQPQHF.

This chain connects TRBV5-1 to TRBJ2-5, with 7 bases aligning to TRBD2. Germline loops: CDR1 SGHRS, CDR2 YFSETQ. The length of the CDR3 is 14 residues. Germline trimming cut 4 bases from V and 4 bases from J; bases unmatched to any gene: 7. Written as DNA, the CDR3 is TGCGCCAGCAGCGACGGGATAGCGGGAGAGACCCAGTACTTC. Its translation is CASSDGIAGETQYF.

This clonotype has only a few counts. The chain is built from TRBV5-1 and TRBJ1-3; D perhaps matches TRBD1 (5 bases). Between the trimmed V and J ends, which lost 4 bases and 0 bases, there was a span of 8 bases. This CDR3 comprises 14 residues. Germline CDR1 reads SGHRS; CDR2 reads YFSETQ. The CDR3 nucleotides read TGCGCCAGCAGCGAAGGGGACTCTGGAAACACCATATATTTT. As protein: CASSEGDSGNTIYF.

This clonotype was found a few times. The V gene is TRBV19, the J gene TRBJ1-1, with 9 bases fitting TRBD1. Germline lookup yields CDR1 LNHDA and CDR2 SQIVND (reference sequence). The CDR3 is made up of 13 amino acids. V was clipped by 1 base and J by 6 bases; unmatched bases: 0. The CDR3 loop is CASSIGQGAEAFF. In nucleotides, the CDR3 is TGTGCCAGTAGTATAGGACAGGGGGCTGAAGCTTTCTTT.

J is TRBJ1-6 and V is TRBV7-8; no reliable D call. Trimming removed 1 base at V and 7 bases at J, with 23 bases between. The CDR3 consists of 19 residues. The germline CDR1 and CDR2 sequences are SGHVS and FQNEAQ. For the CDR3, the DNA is TGTGCCAGCAGCTTAGGAATGTCGAAACTCCGGGAGGTGAATTCACCCCTCCACTTT. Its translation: CASSLGMSKLREVNSPLHF.

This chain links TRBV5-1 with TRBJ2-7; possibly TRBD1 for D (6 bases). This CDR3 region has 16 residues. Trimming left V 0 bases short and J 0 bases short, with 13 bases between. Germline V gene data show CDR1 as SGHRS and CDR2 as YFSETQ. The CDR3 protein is CASSLEPRGSSYEQYF. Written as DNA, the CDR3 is TGCGCCAGCAGCTTGGAGCCCAGGGGTAGCTCCTACGAGCAGTACTTC.

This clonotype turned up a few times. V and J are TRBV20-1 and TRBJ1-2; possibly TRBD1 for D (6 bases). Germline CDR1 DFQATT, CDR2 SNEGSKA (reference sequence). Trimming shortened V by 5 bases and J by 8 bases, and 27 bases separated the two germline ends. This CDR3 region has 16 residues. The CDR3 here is CSALPGGQVDQEGYTF. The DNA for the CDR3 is TGCAGTGCTCTTCCCGGGGGGCAGGTCGACCAGGAGGGCTACACCTTC.

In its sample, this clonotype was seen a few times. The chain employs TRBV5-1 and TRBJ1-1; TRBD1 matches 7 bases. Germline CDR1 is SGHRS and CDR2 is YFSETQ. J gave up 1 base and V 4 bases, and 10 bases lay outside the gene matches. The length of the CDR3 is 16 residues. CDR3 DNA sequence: TGCGCCAGCAGCCTATACGGACAGGTGGAGAACACTGAAGCTTTCTTT. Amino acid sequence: CASSLYGQVENTEAFF. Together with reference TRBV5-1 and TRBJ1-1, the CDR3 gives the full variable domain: KAGVTQTPRYLIKTRGQQVTLSCSPISGHRSVSWYQQTPGQGLQFLFEYFSETQRNKGNFPGRFSGRQFSNSRSEMNVSTLELGDSALYLCASSLYGQVENTEAFFGQGTRLTVV.

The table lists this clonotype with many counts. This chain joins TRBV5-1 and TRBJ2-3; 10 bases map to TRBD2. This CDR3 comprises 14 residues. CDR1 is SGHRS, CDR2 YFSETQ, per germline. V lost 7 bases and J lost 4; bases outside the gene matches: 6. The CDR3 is CASSLAGRPDTQYF. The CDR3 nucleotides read TGCGCCAGCTCACTAGCGGGGAGGCCAGATACGCAGTATTTT.

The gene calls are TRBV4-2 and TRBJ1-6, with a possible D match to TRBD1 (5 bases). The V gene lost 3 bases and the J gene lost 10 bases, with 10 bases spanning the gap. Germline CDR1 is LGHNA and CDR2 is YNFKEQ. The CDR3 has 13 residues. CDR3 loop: CASSQEGRSPLHF. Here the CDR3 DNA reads TGTGCCAGCAGCCAGGAGGGGAGGTCACCCCTCCACTTT.

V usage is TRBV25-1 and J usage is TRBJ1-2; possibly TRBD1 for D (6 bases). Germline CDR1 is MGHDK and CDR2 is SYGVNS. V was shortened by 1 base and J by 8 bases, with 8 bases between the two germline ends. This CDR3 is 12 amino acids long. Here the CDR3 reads CASSEFTGGYTF. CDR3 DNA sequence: TGTGCCAGCAGTGAATTCACAGGGGGCTACACCTTC.

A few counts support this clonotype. CDR3 loop: CASSHGQGRGTEAFF. Written as DNA, the CDR3 is TGCGCCAGCAGCCACGGACAGGGAAGGGGCACTGAAGCTTTCTTT. The rearrangement uses TRBV5-1 and TRBJ1-1; TRBD1 aligns across 8 bases. The CDR3 consists of 15 residues. The germline gives CDR1 SGHRS, CDR2 YFSETQ. Trimming removed 4 bases from V and 4 bases from J; junction bases left unmatched: 9.

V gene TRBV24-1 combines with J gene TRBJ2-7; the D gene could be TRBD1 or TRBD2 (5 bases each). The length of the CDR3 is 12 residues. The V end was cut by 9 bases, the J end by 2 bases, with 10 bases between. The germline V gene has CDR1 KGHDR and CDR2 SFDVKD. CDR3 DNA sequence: TGTGCCACCGGGGACGGGGCCTACGAGCAGTACTTC. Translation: CATGDGAYEQYF.

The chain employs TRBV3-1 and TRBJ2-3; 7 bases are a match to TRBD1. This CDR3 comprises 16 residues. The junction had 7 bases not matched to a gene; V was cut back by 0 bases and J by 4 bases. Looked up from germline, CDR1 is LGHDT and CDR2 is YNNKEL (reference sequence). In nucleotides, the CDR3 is TGTGCCAGCAGCCAAGAGAAAGGGGGCCGGTCAGATACGCAGTATTTT. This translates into CASSQEKGGRSDTQYF.

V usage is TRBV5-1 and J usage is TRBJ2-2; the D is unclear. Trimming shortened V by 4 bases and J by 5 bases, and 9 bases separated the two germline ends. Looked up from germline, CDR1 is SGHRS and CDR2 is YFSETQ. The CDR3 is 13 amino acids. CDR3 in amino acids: CASSAGPTGELFF. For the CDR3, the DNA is TGCGCCAGCAGCGCAGGCCCAACCGGGGAGCTGTTTTTT.

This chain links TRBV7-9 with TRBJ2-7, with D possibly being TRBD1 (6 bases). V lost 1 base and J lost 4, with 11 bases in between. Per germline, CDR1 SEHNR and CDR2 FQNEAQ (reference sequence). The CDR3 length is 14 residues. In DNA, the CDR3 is TGTGCCAGCAGCTTAGGGGACATGTTTTACGAGCAGTACTTC. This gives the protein CASSLGDMFYEQYF.

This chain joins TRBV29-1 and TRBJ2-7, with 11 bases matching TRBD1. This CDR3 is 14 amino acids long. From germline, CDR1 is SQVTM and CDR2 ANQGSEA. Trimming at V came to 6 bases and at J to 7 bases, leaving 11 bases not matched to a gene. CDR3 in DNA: TGCAGCGTGGCCACCGGGACAGGGGGAATTGAGCAGTACTTC. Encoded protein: CSVATGTGGIEQYF.

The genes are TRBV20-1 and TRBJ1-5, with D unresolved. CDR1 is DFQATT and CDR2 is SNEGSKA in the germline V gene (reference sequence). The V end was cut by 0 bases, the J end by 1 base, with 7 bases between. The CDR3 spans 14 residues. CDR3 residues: CSAREGGSNQPQHF. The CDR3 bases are TGCAGTGCTAGAGAAGGAGGGAGCAATCAGCCCCAGCATTTT.

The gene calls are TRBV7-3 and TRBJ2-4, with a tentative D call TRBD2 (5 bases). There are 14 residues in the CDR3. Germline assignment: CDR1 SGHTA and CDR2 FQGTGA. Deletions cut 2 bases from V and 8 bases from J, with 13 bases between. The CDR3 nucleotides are TGTGCCAGCAGCTTAGCGGGCGGTTTAGACATTCAGTACTTC. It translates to CASSLAGGLDIQYF.

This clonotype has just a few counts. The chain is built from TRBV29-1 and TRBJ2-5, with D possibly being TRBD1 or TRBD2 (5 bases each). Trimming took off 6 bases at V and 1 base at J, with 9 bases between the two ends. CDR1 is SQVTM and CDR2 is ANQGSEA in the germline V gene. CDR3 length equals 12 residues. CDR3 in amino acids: CSVEGPQETQYF. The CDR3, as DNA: TGCAGCGTCGAGGGGCCCCAAGAGACCCAGTACTTC.

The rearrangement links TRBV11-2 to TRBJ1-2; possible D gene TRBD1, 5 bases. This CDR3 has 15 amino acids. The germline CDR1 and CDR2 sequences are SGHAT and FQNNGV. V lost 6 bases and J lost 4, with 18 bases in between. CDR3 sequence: CASRKAGGNTYGYTF. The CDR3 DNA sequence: TGTGCCAGCAGAAAAGCCGGGGGGAACACCTATGGCTACACCTTC.

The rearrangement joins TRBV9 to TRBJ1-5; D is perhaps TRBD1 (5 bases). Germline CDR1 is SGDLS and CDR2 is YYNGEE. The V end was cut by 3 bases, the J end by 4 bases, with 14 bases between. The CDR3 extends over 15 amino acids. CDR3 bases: TGTGCCAGCAGCGCAACCGGGACGGATAATCAGCCCCAGCATTTT. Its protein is CASSATGTDNQPQHF.

In nucleotides, the CDR3 is TGTGCCAGCAGCTTAGAGGGACTAGCGAGGACAGATACGCAGTATTTT. Its translation: CASSLEGLARTDTQYF. V and J are TRBV7-2 and TRBJ2-3; 10 bases are shared with TRBD2. The germline CDR1 and CDR2 sequences are SGHTA and FQGNSA. The junction had 4 bases not matched to a gene; V was cut back by 1 base and J by 3 bases. This CDR3 comprises 16 residues. The variable domain in full, completed from reference TRBV7-2 and TRBJ2-3, reads GAGVSQSPSNKVTEKGKDVELRCDPISGHTALYWYRQSLGQGLEFLIYFQGNSAPDKSGLPSDRFSAERTGGSVSTLTIQRTQQEDSAVYLCASSLEGLARTDTQYFGPGTRLTVL.

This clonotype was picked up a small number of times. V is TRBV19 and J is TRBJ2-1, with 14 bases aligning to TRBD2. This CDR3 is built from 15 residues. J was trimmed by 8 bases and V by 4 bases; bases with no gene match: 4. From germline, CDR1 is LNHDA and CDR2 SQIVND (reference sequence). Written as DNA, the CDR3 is TGTGCCAGTAGTAGGACTAGCGGGAGGACAGATGAGCAGTTCTTC. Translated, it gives CASSRTSGRTDEQFF. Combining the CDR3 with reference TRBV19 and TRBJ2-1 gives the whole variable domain DGGITQSPKYLFRKEGQNVTLSCEQNLNHDAMYWYRQDPGQGLRLIYYSQIVNDFQKGDIAEGYSVSREKKESFPLTVTSAQKNPTAFYLCASSRTSGRTDEQFFGPGTRLTVL.

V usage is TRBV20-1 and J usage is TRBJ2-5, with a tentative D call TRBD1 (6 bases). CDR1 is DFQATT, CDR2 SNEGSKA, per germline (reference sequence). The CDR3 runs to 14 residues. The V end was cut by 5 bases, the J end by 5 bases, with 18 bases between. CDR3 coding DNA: TGCAGTGCTGAGGACAGCTTAGAGAGGGAGACCCAGTACTTC. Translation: CSAEDSLERETQYF.

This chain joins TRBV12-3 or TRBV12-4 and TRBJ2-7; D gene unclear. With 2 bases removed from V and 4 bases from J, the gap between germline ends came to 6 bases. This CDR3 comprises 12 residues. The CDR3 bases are TGTGCCAGCAGTTTAATAAGGTACGAGCAGTACTTC. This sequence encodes CASSLIRYEQYF.

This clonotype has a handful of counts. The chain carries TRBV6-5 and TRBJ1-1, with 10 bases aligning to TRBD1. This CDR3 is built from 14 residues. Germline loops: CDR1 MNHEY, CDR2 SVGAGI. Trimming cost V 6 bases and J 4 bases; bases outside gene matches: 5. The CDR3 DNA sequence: TGTGCCAGCAGGCCGGGACAGGGGAGCACTGAAGCTTTCTTT. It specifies CASRPGQGSTEAFF.

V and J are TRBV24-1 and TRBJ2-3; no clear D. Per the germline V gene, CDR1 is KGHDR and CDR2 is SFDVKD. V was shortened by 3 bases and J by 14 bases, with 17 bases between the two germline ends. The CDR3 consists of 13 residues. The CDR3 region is CATSDPRSAAAYF. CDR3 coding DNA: TGTGCCACCAGTGATCCCCGGTCGGCCGCGGCGTATTTT.

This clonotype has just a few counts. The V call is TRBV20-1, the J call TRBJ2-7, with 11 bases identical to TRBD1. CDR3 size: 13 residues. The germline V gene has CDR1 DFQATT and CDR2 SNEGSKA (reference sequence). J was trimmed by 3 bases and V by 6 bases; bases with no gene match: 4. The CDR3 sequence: CSAGTGGDYEQYF. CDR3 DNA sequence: TGCAGTGCCGGGACAGGGGGGGACTACGAGCAGTACTTC.